This T cell receptor beta chain comes out of a study of blood T cell repertoires in COVID-19. Study background: From the United States, Italy and Spain came samples of acute and convalescent COVID-19. The analysed material was cDNA or gDNA that came from T cells, B-cell-depleted T cells, or PBMCs.

Germline V gives CDR1 SGHTA, CDR2 FQGNSA. Trimming removed 2 bases from V and 5 bases from J, with 10 bases in between. This CDR3 contains 14 residues. The protocol was immunoSEQ multiplex PCR, while the TCRdb copy is restricted to in-frame clones and leaves out a portion. In the table there are about 230,000 clones, around 80% of which are singletons. The gene calls are TRBV7-2 and TRBJ1-3; D may be TRBD1 (5 bases). The sequencing input was peripheral blood. The clonotype comes from a woman aged 80 or older with active or convalescent COVID-19. CDR3 sequence reads: CASSLSSGRNTIYF. Written as DNA, the CDR3 is TGTGCCAGCAGCTTAAGTTCAGGGCGAAACACCATATATTTT.